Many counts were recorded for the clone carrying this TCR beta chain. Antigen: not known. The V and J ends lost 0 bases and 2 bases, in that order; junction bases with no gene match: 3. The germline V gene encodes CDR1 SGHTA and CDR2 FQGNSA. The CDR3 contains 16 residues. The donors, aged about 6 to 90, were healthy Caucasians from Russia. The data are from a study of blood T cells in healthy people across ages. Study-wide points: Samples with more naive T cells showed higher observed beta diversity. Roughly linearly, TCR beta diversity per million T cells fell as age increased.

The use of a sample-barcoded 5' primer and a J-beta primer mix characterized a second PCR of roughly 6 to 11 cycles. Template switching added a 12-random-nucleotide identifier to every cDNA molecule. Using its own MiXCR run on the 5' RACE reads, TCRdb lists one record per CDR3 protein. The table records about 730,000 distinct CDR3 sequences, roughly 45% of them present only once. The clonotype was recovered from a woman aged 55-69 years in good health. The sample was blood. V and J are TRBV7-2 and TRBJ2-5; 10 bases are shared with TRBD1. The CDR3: CASSLAGQGGQETQYF. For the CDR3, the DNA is TGTGCCAGCAGCTTAGCAGGACAGGGGGGGCAAGAGACCCAGTACTTC.